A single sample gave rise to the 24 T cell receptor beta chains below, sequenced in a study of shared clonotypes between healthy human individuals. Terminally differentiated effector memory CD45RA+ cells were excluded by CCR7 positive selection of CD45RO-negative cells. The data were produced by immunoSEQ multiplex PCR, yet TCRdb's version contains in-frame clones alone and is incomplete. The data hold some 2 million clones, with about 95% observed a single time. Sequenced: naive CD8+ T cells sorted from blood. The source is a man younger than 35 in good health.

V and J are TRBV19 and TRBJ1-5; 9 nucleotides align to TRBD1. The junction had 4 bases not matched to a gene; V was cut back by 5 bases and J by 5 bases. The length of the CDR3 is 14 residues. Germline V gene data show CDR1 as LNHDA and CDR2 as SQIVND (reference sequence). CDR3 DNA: TGTGCCAGTAGTTCCCGGGACAGGGATCAGCCCCAGCATTTT. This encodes CASSSRDRDQPQHF.

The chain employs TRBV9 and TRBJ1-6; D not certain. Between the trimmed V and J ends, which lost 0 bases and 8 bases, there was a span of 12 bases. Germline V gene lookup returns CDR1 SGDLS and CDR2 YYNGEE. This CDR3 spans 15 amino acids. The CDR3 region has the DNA TGTGCCAGCAGCGTAGCCGGGCTCTGGGATTCACCCCTCCACTTT. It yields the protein CASSVAGLWDSPLHF.

In DNA, the CDR3 is TGTGCCAGCAGCGTAGAGGTTAGGGGGTTAGCAGGAGATACGCAGTATTTT. Protein product: CASSVEVRGLAGDTQYF. This chain joins TRBV9 and TRBJ2-3; possibly TRBD1 for D (6 bases). The CDR3 consists of 17 residues. Trimming stripped 0 bases from V and 5 bases from J, with 19 bases between. CDR1 is SGDLS, CDR2 YYNGEE, per germline.

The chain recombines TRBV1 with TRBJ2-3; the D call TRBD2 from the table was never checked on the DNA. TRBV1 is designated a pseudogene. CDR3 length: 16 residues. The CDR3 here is CTSSRTEREFTDTQYF. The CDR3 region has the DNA TGCACCAGCAGCCGGACTGAGCGGGAATTCACAGATACGCAGTATTTT.

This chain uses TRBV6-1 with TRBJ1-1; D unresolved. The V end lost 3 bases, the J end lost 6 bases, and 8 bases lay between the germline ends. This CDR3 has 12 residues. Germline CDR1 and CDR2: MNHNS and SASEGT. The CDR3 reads CASSDPAPEAFF. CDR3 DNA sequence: TGTGCCAGCAGTGATCCAGCACCTGAAGCTTTCTTT.

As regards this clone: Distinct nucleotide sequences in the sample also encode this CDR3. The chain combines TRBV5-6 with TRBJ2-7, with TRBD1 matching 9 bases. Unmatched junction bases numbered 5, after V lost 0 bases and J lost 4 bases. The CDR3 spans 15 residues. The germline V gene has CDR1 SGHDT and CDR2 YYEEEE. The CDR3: CASSLGPGQGYEQYF. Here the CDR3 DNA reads TGTGCCAGCAGCTTGGGGCCGGGACAGGGTTACGAGCAGTACTTC.

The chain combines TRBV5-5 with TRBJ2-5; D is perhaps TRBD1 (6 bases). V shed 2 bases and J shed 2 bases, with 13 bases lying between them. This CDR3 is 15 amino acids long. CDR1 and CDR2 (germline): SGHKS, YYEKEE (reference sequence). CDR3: CASSFQGGWQETQYF. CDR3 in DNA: TGTGCCAGCAGCTTCCAAGGGGGTTGGCAAGAGACCCAGTACTTC.

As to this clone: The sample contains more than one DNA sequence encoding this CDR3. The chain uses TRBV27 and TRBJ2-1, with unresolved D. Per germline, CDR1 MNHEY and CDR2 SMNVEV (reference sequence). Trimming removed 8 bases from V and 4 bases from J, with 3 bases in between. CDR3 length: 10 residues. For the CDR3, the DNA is TGTGCCAGCGGATACAATGAGCAGTTCTTC. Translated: CASGYNEQFF.

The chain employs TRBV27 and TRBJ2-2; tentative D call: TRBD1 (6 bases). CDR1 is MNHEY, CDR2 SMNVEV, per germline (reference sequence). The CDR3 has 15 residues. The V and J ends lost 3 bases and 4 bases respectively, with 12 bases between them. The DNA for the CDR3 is TGTGCCAGCAGTTTCCCCAGGGGCGGCACCGGGGAGCTGTTTTTT. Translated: CASSFPRGGTGELFF.

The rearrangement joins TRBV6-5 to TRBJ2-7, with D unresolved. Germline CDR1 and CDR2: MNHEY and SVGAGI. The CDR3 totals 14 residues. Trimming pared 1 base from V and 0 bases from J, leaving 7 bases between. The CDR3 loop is CASSYYAASYEQYF. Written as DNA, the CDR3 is TGTGCCAGCAGTTACTACGCGGCCTCCTACGAGCAGTACTTC.

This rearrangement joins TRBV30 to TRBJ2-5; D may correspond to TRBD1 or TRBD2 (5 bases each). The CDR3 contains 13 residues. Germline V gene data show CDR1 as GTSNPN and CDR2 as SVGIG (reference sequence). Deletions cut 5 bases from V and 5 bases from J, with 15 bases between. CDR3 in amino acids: CAWGLSWGETQYF. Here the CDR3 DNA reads TGTGCCTGGGGGTTGTCGTGGGGGGAGACCCAGTACTTC.

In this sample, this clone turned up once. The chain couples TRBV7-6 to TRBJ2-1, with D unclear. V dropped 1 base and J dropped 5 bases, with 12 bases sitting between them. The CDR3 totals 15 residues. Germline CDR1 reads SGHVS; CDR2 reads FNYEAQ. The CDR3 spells CASSLVATPNNEQFF. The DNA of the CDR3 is TGTGCCAGCAGCTTAGTCGCGACCCCTAACAATGAGCAGTTCTTC. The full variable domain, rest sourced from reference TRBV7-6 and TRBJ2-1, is GAGVSQSPRYKVTKRGQDVALRCDPISGHVSLYWYRQALGQGPEFLTYFNYEAQQDKSGLPNDRFSAERPEGSISTLTIQRTEQRDSAMYRCASSLVATPNNEQFFGPGTRLTVL.

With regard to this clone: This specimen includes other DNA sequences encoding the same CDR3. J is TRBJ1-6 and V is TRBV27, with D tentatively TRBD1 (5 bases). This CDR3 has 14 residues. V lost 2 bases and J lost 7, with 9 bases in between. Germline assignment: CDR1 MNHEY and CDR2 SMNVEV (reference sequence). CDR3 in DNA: TGTGCCAGCAGTTTAAGAGACAGCAATTCACCCCTCCACTTT. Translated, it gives CASSLRDSNSPLHF.

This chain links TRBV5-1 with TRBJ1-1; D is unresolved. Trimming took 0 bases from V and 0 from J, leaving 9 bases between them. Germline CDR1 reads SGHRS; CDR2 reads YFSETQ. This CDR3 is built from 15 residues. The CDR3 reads CASSLATGVNTEAFF. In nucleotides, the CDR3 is TGCGCCAGCAGCTTGGCCACCGGGGTGAACACTGAAGCTTTCTTT.

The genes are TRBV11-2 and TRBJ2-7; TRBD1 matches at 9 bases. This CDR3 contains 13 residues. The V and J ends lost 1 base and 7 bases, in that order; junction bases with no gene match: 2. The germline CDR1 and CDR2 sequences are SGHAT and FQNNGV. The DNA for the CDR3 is TGTGCCAGCAGCTTAGGGACAGGGGAAGAGCAGTACTTC. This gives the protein CASSLGTGEEQYF.

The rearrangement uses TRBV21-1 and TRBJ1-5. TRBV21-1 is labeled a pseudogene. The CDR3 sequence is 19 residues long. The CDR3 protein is CASSETYEGGSFPGQPQHF. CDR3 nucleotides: TGTGCCAGCAGCGAAACTTATGAGGGTGGCAGCTTCCCGGGACAGCCCCAGCATTTT.

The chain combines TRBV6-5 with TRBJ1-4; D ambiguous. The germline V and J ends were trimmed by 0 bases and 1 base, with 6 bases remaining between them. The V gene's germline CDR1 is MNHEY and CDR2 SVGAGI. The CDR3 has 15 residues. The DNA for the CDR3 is TGTGCCAGCAGTTACTCTGGGCTAACTAATGAAAAACTGTTTTTT. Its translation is CASSYSGLTNEKLFF.

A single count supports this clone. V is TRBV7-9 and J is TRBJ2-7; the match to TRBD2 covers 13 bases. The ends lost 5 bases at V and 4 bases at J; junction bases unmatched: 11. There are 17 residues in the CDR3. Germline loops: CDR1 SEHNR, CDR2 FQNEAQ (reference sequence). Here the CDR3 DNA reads TGTGCCAGCAGCACTACTAGCGGGGGGGCCAAAGATTACGAGCAGTACTTC. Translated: CASSTTSGGAKDYEQYF.

The CDR3 protein is CATPVEGVGKQFF. In nucleotides, the CDR3 is TGTGCCACCCCAGTGGAGGGGGTAGGGAAGCAGTTCTTC. The chain joins TRBV2 to TRBJ2-1; D assignment may be TRBD1 or TRBD2 (6 bases each). Looked up from germline, CDR1 is SNHLY and CDR2 is FYNNEI. Trimming shortened V by 10 bases and J by 11 bases, and 21 bases separated the two germline ends. This CDR3 has 13 residues.

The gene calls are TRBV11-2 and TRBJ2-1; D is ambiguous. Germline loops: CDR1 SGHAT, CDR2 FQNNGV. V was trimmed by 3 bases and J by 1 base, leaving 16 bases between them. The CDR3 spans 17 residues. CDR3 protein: CASSFYAPLQSYNEQFF. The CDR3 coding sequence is TGTGCCAGCAGCTTTTACGCCCCGCTCCAGTCCTACAATGAGCAGTTCTTC.

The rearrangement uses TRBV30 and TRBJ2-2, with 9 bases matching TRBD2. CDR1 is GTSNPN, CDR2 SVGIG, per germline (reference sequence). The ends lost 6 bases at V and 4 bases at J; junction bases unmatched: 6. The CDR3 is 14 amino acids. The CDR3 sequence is CACLAGIGTGELFF. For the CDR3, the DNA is TGTGCCTGCCTAGCGGGAATTGGCACCGGGGAGCTGTTTTTT. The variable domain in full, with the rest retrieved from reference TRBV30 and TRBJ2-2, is SQTIHQWPATLVQPVGSPLSLECTVEGTSNPNLYWYRQAAGRGLQLLFYSVGIGQISSEVPQNLSASRPQDRQFILSSKKLLLSDSGFYLCACLAGIGTGELFFGEGSRLTVL.

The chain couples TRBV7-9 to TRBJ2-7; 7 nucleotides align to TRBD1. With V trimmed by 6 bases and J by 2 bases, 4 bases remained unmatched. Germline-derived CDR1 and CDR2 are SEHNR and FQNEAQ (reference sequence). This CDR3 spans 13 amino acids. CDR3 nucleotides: TGTGCCAGCAGTCGAACAGGGGCCTACGAGCAGTACTTC. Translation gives CASSRTGAYEQYF.

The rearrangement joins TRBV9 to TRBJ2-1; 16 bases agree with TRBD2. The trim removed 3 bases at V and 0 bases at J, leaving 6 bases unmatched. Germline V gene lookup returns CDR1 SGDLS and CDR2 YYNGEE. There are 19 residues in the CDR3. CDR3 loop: CASSGAGTSGRDSYNEQFF. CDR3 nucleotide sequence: TGTGCCAGCAGCGGAGCCGGGACTAGCGGGAGGGACTCCTACAATGAGCAGTTCTTC. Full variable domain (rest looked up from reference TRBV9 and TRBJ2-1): DSGVTQTPKHLITATGQRVTLRCSPRSGDLSVYWYQQSLDQGLQFLIQYYNGEERAKGNILERFSAQQFPDLHSELNLSSLELGDSALYFCASSGAGTSGRDSYNEQFFGPGTRLTVL.

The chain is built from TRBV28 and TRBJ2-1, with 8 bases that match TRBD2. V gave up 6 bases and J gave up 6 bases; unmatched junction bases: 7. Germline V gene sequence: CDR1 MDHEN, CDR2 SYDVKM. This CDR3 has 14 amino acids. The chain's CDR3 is CASRAGTSLNEQFF. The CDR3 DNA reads TGTGCCAGCAGAGCCGGGACTAGTCTCAATGAGCAGTTCTTC. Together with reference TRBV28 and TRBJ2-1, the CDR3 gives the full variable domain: DVKVTQSSRYLVKRTGEKVFLECVQDMDHENMFWYRQDPGLGLRLIYFSYDVKMKEKGDIPEGYSVSREKKERFSLILESASTNQTSMYLCASRAGTSLNEQFFGPGTRLTVL.